The present T cell receptor (beta chain) was sequenced within a study of T cell changes during pregnancy in multiple sclerosis. Trimming took 11 bases from V and 9 from J; bases not matched to a gene: 12. CDR3 length: 14 amino acids. The germline V gene encodes CDR1 MNHEY and CDR2 SVGAGI. Clones were read by immunoSEQ multiplex PCR, and TCRdb kept only the in-frame ones, dropping some. In the table there are about 40,000 clones, about 91% of which are singletons. Sequencing was performed on CD4+ T cells from peripheral blood mononuclear cells, taken in the third trimester of pregnancy. The chain links TRBV6-5 to TRBJ2-1; TRBD2 agrees at 11 bases. The receptor comes from a female donor with multiple sclerosis, enrolled in a pregnancy study. CDR3: CASGGLAVKGEQFF. Here the CDR3 DNA reads TGTGCCTCAGGGGGACTAGCGGTTAAGGGTGAGCAGTTCTTC.